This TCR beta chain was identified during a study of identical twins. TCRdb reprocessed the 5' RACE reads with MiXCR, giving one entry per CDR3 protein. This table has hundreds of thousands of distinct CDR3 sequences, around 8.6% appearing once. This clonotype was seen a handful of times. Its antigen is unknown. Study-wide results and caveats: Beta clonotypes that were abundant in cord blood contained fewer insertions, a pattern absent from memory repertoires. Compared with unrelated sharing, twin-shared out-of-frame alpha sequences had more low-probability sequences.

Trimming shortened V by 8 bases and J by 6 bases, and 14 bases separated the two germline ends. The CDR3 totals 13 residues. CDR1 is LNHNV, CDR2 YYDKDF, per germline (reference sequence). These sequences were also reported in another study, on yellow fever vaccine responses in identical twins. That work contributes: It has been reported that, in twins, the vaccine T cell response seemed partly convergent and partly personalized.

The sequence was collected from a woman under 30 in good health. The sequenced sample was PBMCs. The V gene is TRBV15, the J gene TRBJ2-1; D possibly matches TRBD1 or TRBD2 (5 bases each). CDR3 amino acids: CATRGARLNEQFF. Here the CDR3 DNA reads TGTGCCACCCGGGGCGCGCGGCTCAATGAGCAGTTCTTC.